The rows below give T cell receptor beta chains drawn from one sample of a study of patients and donors after allogeneic stem cell transplantation. TCRdb reprocessed the RT-PCR reads via MiXCR and lists one record per CDR3 protein. The table includes about 960,000 distinct CDR3 sequences, about 20% detected once. Sequencing used blood, either unsorted or a sorted T cell fraction (not recorded which). These receptor sequences come from a human donor who was either an allogeneic HSCT recipient or a stem cell or donor lymphocyte infusion donor (not recorded which). It is not recorded whose cells these are; they may come from a transplant donor. Both conserved end residues are part of each CDR3. A D gene is named only where the DNA matches it firmly. Size is stated for part of the rows, as once, few or many counts, or as a class when the clone is expanded.

size	length	V	J	D	CDR3	DNA
few	16	TRBV4-2	TRBJ2-7	TRBD1	CASSHSDRDSSYEQYF	TGTGCCAGCAGCCATAGCGACAGGGACAGCTCCTACGAGCAGTACTTC
few	16	TRBV24-1	TRBJ2-3	TRBD2	CATSDPSTSGTDTQYF	TGTGCCACCAGTGATCCCTCGACTAGCGGGACAGATACGCAGTATTTT
few	14	TRBV6-2/TRBV6-3	TRBJ2-7	TRBD1	CASSFRTGRYEQYF	TGTGCCAGCAGTTTTCGGACAGGGCGGTACGAGCAGTACTTC
NA	15	TRBV4-1	TRBJ2-1	TRBD2	CASSQVAGGPNEQFF	TGCGCCAGCAGCCAAGTAGCGGGGGGGCCAAATGAGCAGTTCTTC
few	13	TRBV12-3/TRBV12-4	TRBJ1-5	NA	CASRSVDKQPQHF	TGTGCCAGCAGGAGTGTTGACAAGCAGCCCCAGCATTTT
few	13	TRBV3-1	TRBJ2-7	TRBD2	CASRLGTNYEQYF	TGTGCCAGCAGACTTGGGACTAACTACGAGCAGTACTTC
NA	14	TRBV12-3/TRBV12-4	TRBJ1-1	NA	CASSFTVGVTEAFF	TGTGCCAGCAGTTTTACCGTCGGGGTCACTGAAGCTTTCTTT
few	15	TRBV4-2	TRBJ2-5	NA	CASSQDGSDQETQYF	TGTGCCAGCAGCCAAGACGGGTCGGACCAAGAGACCCAGTACTTC
many	14	TRBV9	TRBJ2-3	NA	CASSPWGDTDTQYF	TGTGCCAGCAGCCCCTGGGGGGACACAGATACGCAGTATTTT
NA	15	TRBV11-2	TRBJ2-5	TRBD2	CASSFTLAPQETQYF	TGTGCCAGCAGCTTTACACTAGCGCCCCAAGAGACCCAGTACTTC
few	14	TRBV27	TRBJ1-5	NA	CASSLLEGAQPQHF	TGTGCCAGCAGTTTATTGGAAGGGGCCCAGCCCCAGCATTTT
NA	13	TRBV28	TRBJ2-7	NA	CASSLTGTGEQYF	TGTGCCAGCAGTTTAACAGGGACTGGCGAGCAGTACTTC
NA	14	TRBV11-2	TRBJ2-7	TRBD2	CASSIRLASYEQYF	TGTGCCAGCAGCATTCGACTAGCCTCCTACGAGCAGTACTTC
once	15	TRBV2	TRBJ2-1	NA	CASTPVGSSYNEQFF	TGTGCCAGCACCCCCGTGGGTAGCTCCTACAATGAGCAGTTCTTC
NA	14	TRBV2	TRBJ2-6	NA	CASSDPAGANVLTF	TGTGCCAGCAGTGATCCTGCTGGGGCCAACGTCCTGACTTTC
few	14	TRBV2	TRBJ1-6	TRBD1	CASRGTARNSPLHF	TGTGCCAGCAGGGGGACAGCACGTAATTCACCCCTCCACTTT
NA	15	TRBV12-3/TRBV12-4	TRBJ2-3	NA	CASRITGSRSDTQYF	TGTGCCAGCAGGATCACAGGGAGTCGGTCAGATACGCAGTATTTT
few	14	TRBV7-3	TRBJ1-1	NA	CASSLLGKGTEAFF	TGTGCCAGCAGCTTACTCGGGAAGGGCACTGAAGCTTTCTTT
NA	16	TRBV24-1	TRBJ2-7	TRBD2	CATSDGGASGTYEQYF	TGTGCCACCAGTGATGGGGGGGCTAGCGGGACCTACGAGCAGTACTTC
NA	15	TRBV20-1	TRBJ2-2	NA	CSARETGLGTGELFF	TGCAGTGCTAGAGAAACAGGCCTTGGGACCGGGGAGCTGTTTTTT
NA	14	TRBV6-1	TRBJ2-2	NA	CARVKDRNTGELFF	TGTGCCAGGGTTAAAGACAGGAACACCGGGGAGCTGTTTTTT
few	14	TRBV27	TRBJ1-4	NA	CASSSASTNEKLFF	TGTGCCAGCAGTTCGGCCTCAACTAATGAAAAACTGTTTTTT
NA	14	TRBV4-3	TRBJ1-3	NA	CASSPKGLGNTIYF	TGCGCCAGCAGCCCGAAAGGTCTCGGAAACACCATATATTTT
few	15	TRBV7-2	TRBJ2-3	TRBD2	CASSRTSGFRDTQYF	TGTGCCAGCAGCCGGACTAGCGGATTCAGGGATACGCAGTATTTT
NA	16	TRBV20-1	TRBJ2-7	NA	CSARDLQGLISYEQYF	TGCAGTGCTAGAGATCTGCAGGGGTTAATCTCCTACGAGCAGTACTTC
NA	15	TRBV20-1	TRBJ1-6	TRBD1	CSARPGGLWNSPLHF	TGCAGTGCTAGGCCAGGGGGCCTTTGGAATTCACCCCTCCACTTT
NA	12	TRBV12-3/TRBV12-4	TRBJ1-1	NA	CASSLNGIEAFF	TGTGCCAGCAGTTTAAACGGCATTGAAGCTTTCTTT
NA	15	TRBV5-6	TRBJ2-3	NA	CASSLAGPRTDTQYF	TGTGCCAGCAGCTTGGCCGGACCACGCACAGATACGCAGTATTTT
few	13	TRBV6-2/TRBV6-3	TRBJ1-2	NA	CASSATGGVGYTF	TGTGCCAGCAGTGCAACCGGCGGAGTGGGCTACACCTTC
many	15	TRBV7-2	TRBJ1-1	TRBD1	CASSQRQGGVTEAFF	TGTGCCAGCAGCCAGAGACAGGGAGGGGTCACTGAAGCTTTCTTT
many	13	TRBV12-3/TRBV12-4	TRBJ2-6	NA	CASSLGDSNVLTF	TGTGCCAGCAGTTTGGGGGATTCCAACGTCCTGACTTTC
NA	17	TRBV4-3	TRBJ2-3	NA	CASSQYRSGGERDTQYF	TGCGCCAGCAGCCAGTACCGATCCGGGGGCGAGCGAGATACGCAGTATTTT
NA	15	TRBV6-1	TRBJ1-1	TRBD1	CASSREDRGNTEAFF	TGTGCCAGCAGCAGGGAAGACAGGGGAAACACTGAAGCTTTCTTT
few	13	TRBV2	TRBJ2-7	NA	CASRHQQSYEQYF	TGTGCCAGCAGACACCAACAATCCTACGAGCAGTACTTC
few	13	TRBV29-1	TRBJ2-7	NA	CSVARDRVYEQYF	TGCAGCGTGGCCAGGGATCGCGTCTACGAGCAGTACTTC
NA	14	TRBV4-1	TRBJ2-5	NA	CASSHHSRAETQYF	TGCGCCAGCAGCCATCATAGTAGGGCAGAGACCCAGTACTTC
few	17	TRBV4-1	TRBJ2-7	TRBD2	CASSHKPQGLNSYEQYF	TGCGCCAGCAGCCACAAGCCCCAGGGACTAAATTCCTACGAGCAGTACTTC
many	14	TRBV29-1	TRBJ1-2	NA	CSVDSVWGNYGYTF	TGCAGCGTTGATAGTGTTTGGGGAAACTATGGCTACACCTTC
few	13	TRBV6-1	TRBJ2-5	NA	CASSGGPGETQYF	TGTGCCAGCAGTGGAGGGCCCGGGGAGACCCAGTACTTC
few	13	TRBV6-5	TRBJ1-6	NA	CASSYSEDSPLHF	TGTGCCAGCAGTTACTCAGAGGATTCACCCCTCCACTTT
few	13	TRBV7-9	TRBJ2-1	NA	CASSTSQAREQFF	TGTGCCAGCAGCACAAGCCAGGCGAGAGAGCAGTTCTTC
few	15	TRBV6-1	TRBJ1-2	NA	CASREPGLNHYGYTF	TGTGCCAGCAGGGAACCGGGCCTGAACCACTATGGCTACACCTTC
NA	18	TRBV6-2/TRBV6-3	TRBJ1-5	NA	CASSYSMVEVKSNQPQHF	TGTGCCAGCAGTTACTCGATGGTCGAGGTAAAAAGCAATCAGCCCCAGCATTTT
NA	16	TRBV4-1	TRBJ1-1	NA	CASSQVAGPRDTEAFF	TGCGCCAGCAGCCAAGTAGCAGGCCCACGGGACACTGAAGCTTTCTTT
NA	17	TRBV12-3/TRBV12-4	TRBJ2-2	TRBD2	CASSPASSGRRGGELFF	TGTGCCAGCAGTCCCGCCTCTAGCGGGAGAAGGGGCGGGGAGCTGTTTTTT
many	13	TRBV12-3/TRBV12-4	TRBJ1-1	NA	CASSATASTEAFF	TGTGCCAGCAGCGCGACGGCTAGCACTGAAGCTTTCTTT
many	18	TRBV10-3	TRBJ2-1	TRBD1	CAISDWMNPGQDGNEQFF	TGTGCCATCAGTGATTGGATGAATCCGGGACAGGACGGCAATGAGCAGTTCTTC
NA	14	TRBV2	TRBJ2-7	TRBD1	CASSEQGAAYEQYF	TGTGCCAGCAGTGAACAGGGGGCGGCCTACGAGCAGTACTTC
many	15	TRBV7-6	TRBJ1-2	NA	CASSPTPPGDYGYTF	TGTGCCAGCAGCCCCACCCCACCAGGGGACTATGGCTACACCTTC
few	13	TRBV6-5	TRBJ1-1	NA	CASSYVGVTEAFF	TGTGCCAGCAGTTACGTCGGGGTTACTGAAGCTTTCTTT